This TCR beta chain was sequenced during a study of blood T cell repertoires in COVID-19. Here immunoSEQ multiplex PCR was the method, and the copy in TCRdb shows in-frame clones only, minus some. The sample has about 34,000 clones; 93% are singletons. The specimen was peripheral blood. This clonotype originated in a human donor in a cohort sampled during active COVID-19.

DNA of the CDR3: TGTGCCAGCCGACCAAGAGGGACTAGCGGGATTACCGGGGAGCTGTTTTTT. Its protein product is CASRPRGTSGITGELFF. V gene TRBV2 combines with J gene TRBJ2-2; 13 bases map to TRBD2. This CDR3 comprises 17 residues. The J segment lost 5 bases and the V segment lost 8 bases, leaving 11 bases of the junction unmatched. In germline, CDR1 is SNHLY, CDR2 FYNNEI.